These 5 T cell receptor beta chains came from one sample sequenced in a study of T cells and Merkel cell carcinoma outcomes. Data came from immunoSEQ multiplex PCR; TCRdb stores just in-frame clones and leaves some out. Of about 19,000 clones in the sample, 82% are singletons; the top ten hold approximately 3.1%. The sample taken for sequencing was tumor tissue from Merkel cell carcinoma. These receptors were obtained from a human donor with Merkel cell carcinoma.

This sequence joins TRBV20-1 and TRBJ1-2; no definite D call. The V gene's germline CDR1 is DFQATT and CDR2 SNEGSKA (reference sequence). CDR3 length: 10 residues. The V and J ends lost 3 bases and 8 bases respectively, with 7 bases between them. The CDR3 sequence is CSASAQGYTF. In DNA form, the CDR3 reads TGCAGTGCTAGTGCCCAGGGCTACACCTTC.

The genes are TRBV7-9 and TRBJ2-7, with unresolved D. The CDR3 has 13 amino acids. V lost 3 bases, J lost 3 bases, and 9 bases lay in between. Per germline, CDR1 SEHNR and CDR2 FQNEAQ (reference sequence). The CDR3 sequence is CASSLNSYYEQYF. The CDR3 DNA sequence: TGTGCCAGCAGCTTGAACAGCTACTACGAGCAGTACTTC.

The chain combines TRBV6-5 with TRBJ1-5, with D perhaps matching TRBD1 (6 bases). V shed 3 bases and J shed 11 bases, with 17 bases lying between them. The CDR3 contains 14 residues. CDR1 MNHEY and CDR2 SVGAGI come from the germline V gene. The CDR3 bases are TGTGCCAGCAGTTATAAGGGGGGGATTGGAGCCCAGCATTTT. Its translation: CASSYKGGIGAQHF.

The chain links TRBV19 to TRBJ1-1, with TRBD1 matching over 7 bases. CDR1 LNHDA and CDR2 SQIVND come from the germline V gene (reference sequence). The CDR3 has 15 amino acids. Germline trimming cut 6 bases from V and 5 bases from J; bases unmatched to any gene: 12. CDR3 region: CASRGGRGVRTEAFF. In nucleotides, the CDR3 is TGTGCCAGTAGGGGCGGCAGGGGGGTGAGAACTGAAGCTTTCTTT.

The chain is built from TRBV14 and TRBJ1-1, with D uncertain. The ends were cut back, 0 bases at V and 7 bases at J, with 9 bases in the middle. Germline assignment: CDR1 SGHDN and CDR2 FVKESK. The CDR3 spans 13 residues. CDR3 loop: CASSQDAGYEAFF. The CDR3 DNA reads TGTGCCAGCAGCCAAGACGCAGGATATGAAGCTTTCTTT. The full variable domain, its missing parts supplied by reference TRBV14 and TRBJ1-1, is EAGVTQFPSHSVIEKGQTVTLRCDPISGHDNLYWYRRVMGKEIKFLLHFVKESKQDESGMPNNRFLAERTGGTYSTLKVQPAELEDSGVYFCASSQDAGYEAFFGQGTRLTVV.